The present TCR beta chain was sequenced within a study of identical twins. General study results and limits: Out-of-frame alpha sequences shared by twins were enriched for low generation probability. The study found weaker excess twin sharing in beta out-of-frame sequences. Models predicted too little out-of-frame TCR alpha sharing in monozygotic twins.

This clonotype has just a few counts. Its matching antigen is unknown. A single record per CDR3 protein comes from TCRdb applying MiXCR to the 5' RACE reads. In the table there are 450,000 to 600,000 distinct CDR3 sequences, approximately 20% of which are singletons. The CDR3 has 16 amino acids. Trimming left V 1 base short and J 1 base short, with 13 bases between. Germline V gene data show CDR1 as LNHDA and CDR2 as SQIVND (reference sequence). The sample was also linked to a second study, of yellow fever vaccine responses in identical twins. As that report states: Vaccine-induced T cell responses in twins were reportedly observed to appear partly convergent, partly personalized.

The chain employs TRBV19 and TRBJ2-5, with D tentatively TRBD1 or TRBD2 (5 bases each). The sample was CD4+ T cells sorted from blood. This sequence was found in a woman aged 18-30 years in good health. The DNA of the CDR3 is TGTGCCAGTAGTATAGCGCCAACCGGGACCCAAGAGACCCAGTACTTC. Protein sequence: CASSIAPTGTQETQYF.